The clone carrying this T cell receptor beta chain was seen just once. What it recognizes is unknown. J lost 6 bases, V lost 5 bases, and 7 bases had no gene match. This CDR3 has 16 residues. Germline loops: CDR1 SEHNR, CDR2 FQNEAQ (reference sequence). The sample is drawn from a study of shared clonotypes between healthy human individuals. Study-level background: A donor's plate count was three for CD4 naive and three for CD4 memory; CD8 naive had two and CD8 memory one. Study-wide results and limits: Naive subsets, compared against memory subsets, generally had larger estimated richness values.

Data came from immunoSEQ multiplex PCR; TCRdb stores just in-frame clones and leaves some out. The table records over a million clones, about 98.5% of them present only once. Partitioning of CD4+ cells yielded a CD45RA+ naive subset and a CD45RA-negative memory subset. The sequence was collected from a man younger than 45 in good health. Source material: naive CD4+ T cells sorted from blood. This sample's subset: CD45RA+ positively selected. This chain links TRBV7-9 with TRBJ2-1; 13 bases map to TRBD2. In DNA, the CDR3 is TGTGCCAGCAGCCCCGCCGGGACTAGCGGGATCAATGAGCAGTTCTTC. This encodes CASSPAGTSGINEQFF.